The rows below give T cell receptor beta chains drawn from one sample of a study of spatial heterogeneity in lung cancer. TCRdb independently ran MiXCR on the 5' RACE reads; one entry per CDR3 protein. The data contain about 18,000 distinct CDR3 sequences, around 6.9% of them singletons. This specimen was lung tumor tissue, taken at surgery. Every receptor here comes from a female donor with early-stage non-small cell lung cancer. Both conserved end residues are part of each CDR3. Each record gives: CDR3 DNA, CDR3 protein, clone size, D gene, J gene, V gene. A D gene is named only where the DNA matches it firmly. Only part of the rows carry a size: once, few, many, or a class if the clone is expanded.

TGTGCCAGCAGCTTAGGGGCCTCCAGGGAGACCCAGTACTTC,CASSLGASRETQYF,many,.,TRBJ2-5,TRBV7-2
TGTGCCAGCAGCCAGGGGGAATCCTACGAGCAGTACTTC,CASSQGESYEQYF,.,TRBD1,TRBJ2-7,TRBV6-5
TGTGCCAGCAGTTTGGTGGGGCAGTTCTACAATGAGCAGTTCTTC,CASSLVGQFYNEQFF,many,.,TRBJ2-1,TRBV28
TGTGCCAGAAATGAGGTAGAGACCCAGTACTTC,CARNEVETQYF,many,.,TRBJ2-5,TRBV6-2/TRBV6-3
TGTGCCAGCAGTTACTCGAGCGACGAGCAGTACTTC,CASSYSSDEQYF,few,.,TRBJ2-7,TRBV6-2/TRBV6-3
TGCGCCAGCAGCTTCTCTCTGGGAACCCACCAAGAGACCCAGTACTTC,CASSFSLGTHQETQYF,medium-sized,.,TRBJ2-5,TRBV5-1
TGTGCCAGCAGCTTAAATGTGCCAGGGGGCGGGGAGACCCAGTACTTC,CASSLNVPGGGETQYF,many,TRBD1,TRBJ2-5,TRBV5-5
TGTGCCAGCAGCGCGGGACTAGCGCGGATCCAAGAGACCCAGTACTTC,CASSAGLARIQETQYF,medium-sized,TRBD2,TRBJ2-5,TRBV5-5
TGCAGCGTTCCCGGGACGGAGAAGAATCAGCCCCAGCATTTT,CSVPGTEKNQPQHF,large,.,TRBJ1-5,TRBV29-1
TGCAGCGGTAGACAGGGAGGGAGAGAGACCCAGTACTTC,CSGRQGGRETQYF,few,.,TRBJ2-5,TRBV29-1
TGTGCCAGCAGCCGCGCGGGACTTGGCTACGAGCAGTACTTC,CASSRAGLGYEQYF,many,.,TRBJ2-7,TRBV6-5
TGTGCCAGCAGCAATACCGGGGCCTCCCGGGGAAGCAATCAGCCCCAGCATTTT,CASSNTGASRGSNQPQHF,many,.,TRBJ1-5,TRBV11-2
TGTGCCAGCAGTGGTGGCGCCGGGACAGGCTACGAGCAGTACTTC,CASSGGAGTGYEQYF,many,TRBD1,TRBJ2-7,TRBV28
TGTGCCAGCAGTTTTGCGGGACAGGGGATTAAGACCCAGTACTTC,CASSFAGQGIKTQYF,.,TRBD1,TRBJ2-5,TRBV28
TGCGCCAGCAGCTTTGGAGGGGCCGGCGGGGAGCTGTTTTTT,CASSFGGAGGELFF,many,.,TRBJ2-2,TRBV5-1
TGTGCCAGCAGCCAAGAAAGAAGCGGGGGGGAAGAGACCCAGTACTTC,CASSQERSGGEETQYF,few,TRBD2,TRBJ2-5,TRBV3-1
TGTGCCAGCAGCTTACAGGGTATGGGGACTGAAGCTTTCTTT,CASSLQGMGTEAFF,many,.,TRBJ1-1,TRBV7-2
TGTGCCAGCAGCTTAGTAAGCCTAGCGGGATTTAACACCGGGGAGCTGTTTTTT,CASSLVSLAGFNTGELFF,many,TRBD2,TRBJ2-2,TRBV13
TGTGCCAGCAGCTTAAACACAGTCCAACTGGGGACCCAGTACTTC,CASSLNTVQLGTQYF,.,.,TRBJ2-5,TRBV7-2
TGTGCCAGCAGTTCTGGGACTAGCGGGAGTATCGATGAGCAGTTCTTC,CASSSGTSGSIDEQFF,many,TRBD2,TRBJ2-1,TRBV28
TGTGCCAGCAGGCGATCAGATACGCAGTATTTT,CASRRSDTQYF,many,.,TRBJ2-3,TRBV28
TGTGCCAGCAGCCGACAGGGGGCAACAGATACGCAGTATTTT,CASSRQGATDTQYF,many,TRBD1,TRBJ2-3,TRBV12-3/TRBV12-4
TGCAGCGCCCACAATAACCTGAACACTGAAGCTTTCTTT,CSAHNNLNTEAFF,few,.,TRBJ1-1,TRBV29-1
TGTGCCATCAGTGCCGGGACAGGGATTGGCACTGAAGCTTTCTTT,CAISAGTGIGTEAFF,medium-sized,TRBD1,TRBJ1-1,TRBV10-3
TGTGCCAGCAGTTTACTCCAGCGCGAGCAGTACTTC,CASSLLQREQYF,medium-sized,.,TRBJ2-7,TRBV12-3/TRBV12-4
TGCAGTGCTAGAGACAGAAGGGGTACGGAGACCCAGTACTTC,CSARDRRGTETQYF,many,.,TRBJ2-5,TRBV20-1
TGCGCCAGCAGCTTGGGACTAGCGGAGGGTTACACAGATACGCAGTATTTT,CASSLGLAEGYTDTQYF,many,TRBD2,TRBJ2-3,TRBV5-1
TGTGCCAGCCGCTCCACAGATACGCAGTATTTT,CASRSTDTQYF,medium-sized,.,TRBJ2-3,TRBV18
TGTGCCAGCAACCGGCCCCAGCATTTT,CASNRPQHF,many,.,TRBJ1-5,TRBV28
TGTGCCAGCAGTTTTAGGCGCAGCGGGTCTGGAAACACCATATATTTT,CASSFRRSGSGNTIYF,many,.,TRBJ1-3,TRBV12-3/TRBV12-4
TGTGCCAGCAGCCCAGGGCCCCTAGCGGGGAACACCGGGGAGCTGTTTTTT,CASSPGPLAGNTGELFF,many,TRBD2,TRBJ2-2,TRBV7-3
TGTGCCATCAGTGTCGGGGAGGGGCAGCCCCAGCATTTT,CAISVGEGQPQHF,many,.,TRBJ1-5,TRBV10-3
TGTGCCAGCAGTTTAGCACCTATCCGGGGGGCAGATACGCAGTATTTT,CASSLAPIRGADTQYF,many,TRBD2,TRBJ2-3,TRBV12-3/TRBV12-4
TGTGCCAGCAGCTTAGGAAGGTCTTACAGTAATGAAAAACTGTTTTTT,CASSLGRSYSNEKLFF,medium-sized,.,TRBJ1-4,TRBV7-2